The entry below describes one T cell receptor (beta chain). The data originate from a study of cytomegalovirus exposure and HLA in healthy donors. PCR was performed using 60 Vbeta and 13 Jbeta primers. Profiled with immunoSEQ multiplex PCR; TCRdb holds only in-frame clones, not every one. The sample contains roughly 200,000 clones, roughly 90% of which appear only once. Trimming pared 5 bases from V and 2 bases from J, leaving 6 bases between. The CDR3 has 11 amino acids. Germline-derived CDR1 and CDR2 are SQVTM and ANQGSEA. The specimen was PBMCs. This receptor was obtained from a woman aged 25 to 39 in good health and CMV-seronegative. J is TRBJ1-2 and V is TRBV29-1; D gene ambiguous. The CDR3 sequence: CSVYGNYGYTF. CDR3 bases: TGCAGCGTTTACGGGAACTATGGCTACACCTTC.